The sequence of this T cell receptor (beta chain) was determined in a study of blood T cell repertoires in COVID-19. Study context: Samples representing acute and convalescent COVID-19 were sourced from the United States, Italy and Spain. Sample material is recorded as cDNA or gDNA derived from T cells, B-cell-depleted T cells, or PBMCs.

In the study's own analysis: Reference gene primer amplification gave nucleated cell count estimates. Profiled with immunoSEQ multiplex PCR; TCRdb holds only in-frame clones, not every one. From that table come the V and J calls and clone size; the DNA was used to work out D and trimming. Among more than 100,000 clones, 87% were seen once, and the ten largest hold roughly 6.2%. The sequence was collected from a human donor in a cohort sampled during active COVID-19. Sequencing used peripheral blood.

Written as DNA, the CDR3 is TGTGCCAGCAGCTTCCTCCCGGGAGACTTTTATGAAAAACTGTTTTTT. Amino acids: CASSFLPGDFYEKLFF. The rearrangement links TRBV7-8 to TRBJ1-4; D ambiguous. CDR1 SGHVS and CDR2 FQNEAQ come from the germline V gene. Trimming took off 3 bases at V and 6 bases at J, with 17 bases between the two ends. The CDR3 covers 16 residues.